A selection of T cell receptor beta chains follows, all from one sample in a study of siplizumab effects on memory and regulatory T cells. Libraries were prepared by immunoSEQ multiplex PCR; TCRdb keeps only in-frame clonotypes and omits some of them. The sample holds 90,000 to 110,000 clones, around 93% seen once. Sequenced material: CD4+ T cells sorted from blood. These receptors were taken from a human donor in good health. Each CDR3 is given with its conserved first and last residue. A D gene is named only where the DNA matches it firmly. Expanded clones get a size class; other rows say once, few or many, or leave the size out.

CDR3 length: 16
J gene: TRBJ2-1
D gene: TRBD2
clone size: .
V gene: TRBV19
CDR3 protein: CASRTSGTSGYNEQFF
CDR3 DNA: TGTGCCAGTAGGACTTCCGGGACTAGCGGCTACAATGAGCAGTTCTTC

CDR3 length: 15
J gene: TRBJ2-3
D gene: TRBD2
clone size: .
V gene: TRBV9
CDR3 protein: CASSALAGRSDTQYF
CDR3 DNA: TGTGCCAGCAGCGCCCTAGCGGGCCGATCAGATACGCAGTATTTT

CDR3 length: 18
J gene: TRBJ2-1
D gene: TRBD2
clone size: .
V gene: TRBV18
CDR3 protein: CASSPRGGTIGRIDEQFF
CDR3 DNA: TGTGCCAGCTCACCACGGGGGGGAACGATCGGGCGTATAGATGAGCAGTTCTTC

CDR3 length: 14
J gene: TRBJ2-7
D gene: .
clone size: .
V gene: TRBV5-1
CDR3 protein: CASSLGTALYEQYF
CDR3 DNA: TGCGCCAGCAGCTTGGGGACAGCTCTCTACGAGCAGTACTTC

CDR3 length: 14
J gene: TRBJ1-5
D gene: .
clone size: .
V gene: TRBV7-9
CDR3 protein: CASSFINASQPQHF
CDR3 DNA: TGTGCCAGCAGCTTTATCAATGCCAGTCAGCCCCAGCATTTT

CDR3 length: 12
J gene: TRBJ1-5
D gene: .
clone size: .
V gene: TRBV10-3
CDR3 protein: CASGKGNQPQHF
CDR3 DNA: TGTGCCTCTGGCAAGGGGAATCAGCCCCAGCATTTT

CDR3 length: 17
J gene: TRBJ2-5
D gene: TRBD2
clone size: .
V gene: TRBV5-1
CDR3 protein: CASSTGGGRRGQETQYF
CDR3 DNA: TGCGCCAGCAGCACGGGCGGGGGGCGTAGGGGACAAGAGACCCAGTACTTC

CDR3 length: 14
J gene: TRBJ2-2
D gene: TRBD1
clone size: .
V gene: TRBV19
CDR3 protein: CASSGQGAYGELFF
CDR3 DNA: TGTGCCAGTAGTGGACAGGGGGCATACGGGGAGCTGTTTTTT

CDR3 length: 16
J gene: TRBJ2-3
D gene: .
clone size: .
V gene: TRBV7-3
CDR3 protein: CASSPQMGGPSDTQYF
CDR3 DNA: TGTGCCAGCAGCCCTCAAATGGGGGGCCCATCAGATACGCAGTATTTT

CDR3 length: 14
J gene: TRBJ1-2
D gene: .
clone size: .
V gene: TRBV11-2
CDR3 protein: CASSSDLGHGTPLF
CDR3 DNA: TGTGCCAGCAGCTCTGACCTCGGACACGGGACGCCGCTGTTC

CDR3 length: 15
J gene: TRBJ1-1
D gene: TRBD1
clone size: .
V gene: TRBV6-1
CDR3 protein: CASSPLDRGGTEAFF
CDR3 DNA: TGTGCCAGCAGTCCACTTGACAGGGGTGGCACTGAAGCTTTCTTT

CDR3 length: 13
J gene: TRBJ1-1
D gene: .
clone size: .
V gene: TRBV7-3
CDR3 protein: CASSRGPIEPAFF
CDR3 DNA: TGTGCCAGCAGCCGAGGGCCGATCGAACCGGCTTTCTTT

CDR3 length: 14
J gene: TRBJ1-2
D gene: .
clone size: .
V gene: TRBV7-9
CDR3 protein: CASSSGERSYGYTF
CDR3 DNA: TGTGCCAGCAGCTCGGGGGAGCGATCCTATGGCTACACCTTC

CDR3 length: 11
J gene: TRBJ2-1
D gene: .
clone size: .
V gene: TRBV19
CDR3 protein: CASSVGDEQFF
CDR3 DNA: TGTGCCAGTAGTGTCGGGGATGAGCAGTTCTTC

CDR3 length: 15
J gene: TRBJ1-3
D gene: .
clone size: .
V gene: TRBV27
CDR3 protein: CASRASGGLGNTIYF
CDR3 DNA: TGTGCCAGCAGAGCTTCCGGGGGGCTCGGAAACACCATATATTTT

CDR3 length: 14
J gene: TRBJ2-3
D gene: TRBD2
clone size: .
V gene: TRBV30
CDR3 protein: CAWSLSGGGNTQYF
CDR3 DNA: TGTGCCTGGAGTTTGAGCGGGGGGGGAAATACGCAGTATTTT

CDR3 length: 13
J gene: TRBJ1-3
D gene: .
clone size: .
V gene: TRBV2
CDR3 protein: CASRPGRGNTIYF
CDR3 DNA: TGTGCCAGCAGGCCCGGACGCGGAAACACCATATATTTT

CDR3 length: 15
J gene: TRBJ1-4
D gene: TRBD1
clone size: .
V gene: TRBV25-1
CDR3 protein: CASTLGGQGGEKLFF
CDR3 DNA: TGTGCCAGCACCCTGGGGGGACAGGGAGGCGAAAAACTGTTTTTT

CDR3 length: 11
J gene: TRBJ1-2
D gene: .
clone size: .
V gene: TRBV6-1
CDR3 protein: CAGGGQVGYTF
CDR3 DNA: TGTGCCGGGGGGGGGCAGGTTGGCTACACCTTC

CDR3 length: 13
J gene: TRBJ2-1
D gene: .
clone size: .
V gene: TRBV5-1
CDR3 protein: CASSPDGYNEQFF
CDR3 DNA: TGCGCCAGCAGCCCCGACGGGTACAATGAGCAGTTCTTC

CDR3 length: 15
J gene: TRBJ2-7
D gene: TRBD1
clone size: .
V gene: TRBV14
CDR3 protein: CASSRDRVRSYEQYF
CDR3 DNA: TGTGCCAGCAGCCGAGACAGGGTTCGTTCCTACGAGCAGTACTTC

CDR3 length: 14
J gene: TRBJ2-6
D gene: TRBD2
clone size: .
V gene: TRBV7-3
CDR3 protein: CASGRGAGANVLTF
CDR3 DNA: TGTGCCAGCGGACGGGGGGCTGGGGCCAACGTCCTGACTTTC

CDR3 length: 14
J gene: TRBJ2-3
D gene: TRBD2
clone size: .
V gene: TRBV9
CDR3 protein: CASRRSGGTDTQYF
CDR3 DNA: TGTGCCAGCAGACGTAGCGGGGGCACAGATACGCAGTATTTT

CDR3 length: 15
J gene: TRBJ2-1
D gene: TRBD1
clone size: .
V gene: TRBV7-3
CDR3 protein: CASSLNGQGLSEQFF
CDR3 DNA: TGTGCCAGCAGCTTAAACGGACAGGGGTTAAGTGAGCAGTTCTTC

CDR3 length: 13
J gene: TRBJ2-1
D gene: .
clone size: .
V gene: TRBV7-9
CDR3 protein: CASSSSPAYEQFF
CDR3 DNA: TGTGCCAGCAGCTCCTCCCCGGCATATGAGCAGTTCTTC

CDR3 length: 12
J gene: TRBJ2-1
D gene: .
clone size: once
V gene: TRBV30
CDR3 protein: CASSRGGNEQFF
CDR3 DNA: TGTGCCTCCTCTCGGGGTGGGAATGAGCAGTTCTTC

CDR3 length: 15
J gene: TRBJ2-1
D gene: TRBD1
clone size: .
V gene: TRBV2
CDR3 protein: CASSGAGQGASEQFF
CDR3 DNA: TGTGCCAGCAGTGGGGCCGGACAGGGGGCTTCTGAGCAGTTCTTC

CDR3 length: 16
J gene: TRBJ2-2
D gene: .
clone size: .
V gene: TRBV19
CDR3 protein: CASSSDRIANTGELFF
CDR3 DNA: TGTGCCAGTAGTAGTGACAGGATCGCGAACACCGGGGAGCTGTTTTTT

CDR3 length: 13
J gene: TRBJ2-5
D gene: .
clone size: .
V gene: TRBV5-6
CDR3 protein: CASSLRVGETQYF
CDR3 DNA: TGTGCCAGCAGCTTGAGAGTAGGGGAGACCCAGTACTTC

CDR3 length: 16
J gene: TRBJ1-2
D gene: TRBD1
clone size: .
V gene: TRBV19
CDR3 protein: CASSSRRDRVSYGYTF
CDR3 DNA: TGTGCCAGTAGTTCGCGGCGGGACAGGGTTTCCTATGGCTACACCTTC

CDR3 length: 14
J gene: TRBJ2-5
D gene: TRBD1
clone size: .
V gene: TRBV14
CDR3 protein: CASSPRQGAETQYF
CDR3 DNA: TGTGCCAGCAGCCCTCGACAGGGGGCTGAGACCCAGTACTTC

CDR3 length: 14
J gene: TRBJ1-1
D gene: TRBD1
clone size: .
V gene: TRBV10-3
CDR3 protein: CAIRGGTANTEAFF
CDR3 DNA: TGTGCCATCAGGGGGGGGACAGCGAACACTGAAGCTTTCTTT

CDR3 length: 15
J gene: TRBJ1-2
D gene: TRBD1
clone size: .
V gene: TRBV7-3
CDR3 protein: CASSARTGRVYGYTF
CDR3 DNA: TGTGCCAGCAGCGCTCGGACAGGGCGGGTCTATGGCTACACCTTC

CDR3 length: 16
J gene: TRBJ2-5
D gene: .
clone size: .
V gene: TRBV18
CDR3 protein: CASSQLIQGGGETQYF
CDR3 DNA: TGTGCCAGCTCACAACTGATCCAGGGTGGTGGCGAGACCCAGTACTTC

CDR3 length: 14
J gene: TRBJ2-7
D gene: .
clone size: .
V gene: TRBV9
CDR3 protein: CASSVGTVPYEQYF
CDR3 DNA: TGTGCCAGCAGCGTAGGGACGGTCCCCTACGAGCAGTACTTC

CDR3 length: 15
J gene: TRBJ1-1
D gene: TRBD1
clone size: .
V gene: TRBV18
CDR3 protein: CASSPQRQGMSEAFF
CDR3 DNA: TGTGCCAGCTCACCACAACGACAGGGCATGAGTGAAGCTTTCTTT

CDR3 length: 15
J gene: TRBJ1-5
D gene: TRBD1
clone size: .
V gene: TRBV28
CDR3 protein: CASSYPGGGNQPQHF
CDR3 DNA: TGTGCCAGCAGTTACCCAGGGGGCGGGAATCAGCCCCAGCATTTT

CDR3 length: 17
J gene: TRBJ2-7
D gene: .
clone size: .
V gene: TRBV6-1
CDR3 protein: CASSESKGDSKVYEQYF
CDR3 DNA: TGTGCCAGCAGTGAATCTAAGGGCGACAGCAAAGTCTACGAGCAGTACTTC

CDR3 length: 17
J gene: TRBJ2-3
D gene: TRBD2
clone size: .
V gene: TRBV7-3
CDR3 protein: CASSLRLAGGLTDTQYF
CDR3 DNA: TGTGCCAGCAGCTTAAGACTAGCGGGGGGACTCACAGATACGCAGTATTTT

CDR3 length: 15
J gene: TRBJ2-5
D gene: .
clone size: .
V gene: TRBV2
CDR3 protein: CASSPSAGRSETQYF
CDR3 DNA: TGTGCCAGCAGCCCCTCCGCGGGCAGGTCAGAGACCCAGTACTTC

CDR3 length: 16
J gene: TRBJ2-3
D gene: TRBD1
clone size: once
V gene: TRBV5-4
CDR3 protein: CASSLGRGQGTDTQYF
CDR3 DNA: TGTGCCAGCAGCTTGGGGAGAGGACAGGGAACAGATACGCAGTATTTT

CDR3 length: 11
J gene: TRBJ1-1
D gene: .
clone size: .
V gene: TRBV29-1
CDR3 protein: CSVAHGAEAFF
CDR3 DNA: TGCAGCGTTGCACACGGGGCTGAAGCTTTCTTT

CDR3 length: 14
J gene: TRBJ2-7
D gene: TRBD1
clone size: few
V gene: TRBV6-5
CDR3 protein: CASSYAGGPYEQYF
CDR3 DNA: TGTGCCAGCAGTTACGCAGGGGGCCCCTACGAGCAGTACTTC

CDR3 length: 16
J gene: TRBJ2-2
D gene: .
clone size: .
V gene: TRBV18
CDR3 protein: CASSPTGGDLTGELFF
CDR3 DNA: TGTGCCAGCTCACCGACGGGGGGCGACCTGACCGGGGAGCTGTTTTTT

CDR3 length: 15
J gene: TRBJ2-2
D gene: .
clone size: once
V gene: TRBV5-1
CDR3 protein: CASSLAVPDTGELFF
CDR3 DNA: TGCGCCAGCAGCTTGGCCGTCCCGGACACCGGGGAGCTGTTTTTT